Below, one TCR beta chain is given with its context. This specimen comes from a study of shared clonotypes between healthy human individuals. Repertoires were generated with immunoSEQ multiplex PCR, while TCRdb's copy carries only in-frame clones and drops some. The profile shows about 600,000 clones, over 95% of them singletons. Terminally differentiated effector memory CD45RA+ cells were left out of the naive CD8 fraction, which was CD45RO-negative and positively selected for CCR7. Each sample came from a Caucasian adult donor living in Nashville, Tennessee. The sequenced sample was naive CD8+ T cells sorted from blood. The TCR originated in a woman under 40 in good health.

CDR3: CASSLAREGLDFNNEQFF. The CDR3, as DNA: TGTGCCAGCAGCTTAGCTCGGGAGGGCCTAGATTTTAACAATGAGCAGTTCTTC. The chain uses TRBV7-8 and TRBJ2-1; 8 bases are a match to TRBD2. The CDR3 has 18 amino acids. Germline V gene sequence: CDR1 SGHVS, CDR2 FQNEAQ. V lost 0 bases, J lost 5 bases, and 12 bases stayed unmatched.